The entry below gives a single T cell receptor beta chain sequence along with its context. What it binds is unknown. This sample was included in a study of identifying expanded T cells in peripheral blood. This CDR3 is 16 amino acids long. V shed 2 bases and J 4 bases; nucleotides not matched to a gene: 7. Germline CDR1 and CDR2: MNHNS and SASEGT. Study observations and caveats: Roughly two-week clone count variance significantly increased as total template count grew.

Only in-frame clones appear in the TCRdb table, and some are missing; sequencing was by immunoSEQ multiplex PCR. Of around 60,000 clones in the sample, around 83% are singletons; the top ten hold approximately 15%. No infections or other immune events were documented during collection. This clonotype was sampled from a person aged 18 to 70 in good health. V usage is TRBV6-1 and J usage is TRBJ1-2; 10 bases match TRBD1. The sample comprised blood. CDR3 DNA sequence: TGTGCCAGCAGTGAAAACGGACAGGGGGTCGTCTATGGCTACACCTTC. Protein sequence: CASSENGQGVVYGYTF.